This TCR beta chain is drawn from a study of control samples from healthy donors and cancer patients. Clones were read by immunoSEQ multiplex PCR, and TCRdb kept only the in-frame ones, dropping some. The sample holds 98,000 or so clones, around three quarters seen once. V was clipped by 1 base and J by 5 bases; unmatched bases: 1. Germline CDR1 SGHAT, CDR2 FQNNGV. The CDR3 runs 15 residues. The chain joins TRBV11-2 to TRBJ2-6; TRBD1 matches 8 bases. Sequencing was carried out using blood. This TCR derives from a young woman in good health. CDR3 bases: TGTGCCAGCAGCTTAGCAGGGGGCAGGGCCAACGTCCTGACTTTC. It codes for CASSLAGGRANVLTF.